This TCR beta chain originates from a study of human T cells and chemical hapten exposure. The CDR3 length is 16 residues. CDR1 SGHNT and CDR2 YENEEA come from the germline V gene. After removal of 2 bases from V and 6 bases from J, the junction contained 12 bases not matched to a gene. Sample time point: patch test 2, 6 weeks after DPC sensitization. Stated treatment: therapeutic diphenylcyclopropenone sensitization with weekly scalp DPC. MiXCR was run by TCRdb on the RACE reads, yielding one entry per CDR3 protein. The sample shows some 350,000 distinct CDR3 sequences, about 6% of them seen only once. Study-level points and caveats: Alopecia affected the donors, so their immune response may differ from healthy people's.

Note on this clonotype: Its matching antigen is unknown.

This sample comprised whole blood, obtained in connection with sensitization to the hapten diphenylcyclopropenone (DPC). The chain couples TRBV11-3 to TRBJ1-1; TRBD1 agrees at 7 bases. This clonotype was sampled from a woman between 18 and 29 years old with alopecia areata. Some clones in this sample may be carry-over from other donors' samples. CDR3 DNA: TGTGCCAGCAGCTTATTCTGGGCCAGGGGGGGAGCTGAAGCTTTCTTT. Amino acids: CASSLFWARGGAEAFF.